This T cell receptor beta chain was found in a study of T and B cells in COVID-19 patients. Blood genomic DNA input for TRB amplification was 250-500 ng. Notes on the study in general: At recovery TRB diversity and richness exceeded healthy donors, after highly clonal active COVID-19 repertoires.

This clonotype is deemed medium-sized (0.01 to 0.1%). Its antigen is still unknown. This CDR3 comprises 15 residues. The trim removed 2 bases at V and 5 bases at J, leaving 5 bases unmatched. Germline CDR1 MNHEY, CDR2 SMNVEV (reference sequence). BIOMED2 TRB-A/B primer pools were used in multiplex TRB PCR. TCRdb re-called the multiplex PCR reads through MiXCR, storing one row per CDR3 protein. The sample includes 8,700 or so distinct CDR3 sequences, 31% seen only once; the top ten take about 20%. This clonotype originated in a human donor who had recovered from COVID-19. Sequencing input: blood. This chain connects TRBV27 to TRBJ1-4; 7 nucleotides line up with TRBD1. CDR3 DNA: TGTGCCAGCAGTTTAAGACAGGGTGGGAATGAAAAACTGTTTTTT. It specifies CASSLRQGGNEKLFF. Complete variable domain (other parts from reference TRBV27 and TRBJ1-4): EAQVTQNPRYLITVTGKKLTVTCSQNMNHEYMSWYRQDPGLGLRQIYYSMNVEVTDKGDVPEGYKVSRKEKRNFPLILESPSPNQTSLYFCASSLRQGGNEKLFFGSGTQLSVL.